This T cell receptor (beta chain) comes out of a study of shared clonotypes between healthy human individuals. The sorted-subset replicate PCRs were given around 200 ng DNA, which is tens of thousands of T cell genomes. Using immunoSEQ multiplex PCR, the repertoire was profiled, and TCRdb retains in-frame clones only, with some absent. The profile shows about 1 million clones, approximately 68% of them singletons. Germline loops: CDR1 SGHTA, CDR2 FQGNSA. V lost 4 bases and J lost 3; bases outside the gene matches: 9. The CDR3 spans 16 residues. Researchers partitioned CD4+ cells into CD45RA+ naive and CD45RA-negative memory subsets.

J is TRBJ2-3 and V is TRBV7-2; 8 nucleotides line up with TRBD2. The source of this sequence is a man between 18 and 35 years old in good health. Sequenced sample: memory CD4+ T cells sorted from blood. Regarding subset: CD45RA-negative fraction. CDR3 loop: CASSSRAGGGTDTQYF. The CDR3 DNA is TGTGCCAGCAGCTCGCGGGCGGGAGGAGGGACAGATACGCAGTATTTT.